Included here is one T cell receptor beta chain sequence, with context. As yet, its antigen is unknown. The entry originates in a study of a mutant IDH1 vaccine in newly diagnosed glioma. Across the whole study: The sex distribution of treated patients was approximately 62% male and around 40% female, with a mean age of roughly 40 years.

Described time point: baseline, week 1 (first vaccination visit). Treatment denoted: pre-vaccination baseline after standard-of-care therapy. Each astrocytoma in the donors was new, WHO grade 3 or 4, IDH1-mutant and ATRX-lost. Some clones are missing from TCRdb's copy, which holds only in-frame ones; the method was immunoSEQ multiplex PCR. Of about 67,000 clones listed, about 83% are singletons. Study observations and caveats: With respect to changes in top peripheral T cell clonotypes, pseudoprogression seemed unrelated.

V dropped 2 bases and J dropped 4; count of bases not matched to a gene: 5. Germline CDR1 is PRHDT and CDR2 is FYEKMQ (reference sequence). CDR3 size: 15 residues. This material consisted of peripheral blood mononuclear cells (PBMCs), taken from a glioma patient treated with radiotherapy, temozolomide or both. This clonotype was sampled from a woman under 30 with glioma. Some clones in this sample may be carry-over from other donors' samples. The J gene is TRBJ2-1, the V gene TRBV13; 7 bases map to TRBD2. CDR3 sequence (DNA): TGTGCCAGCAGCTTAAGCGGGGCCTATTACAATGAGCAGTTCTTC. This sequence encodes CASSLSGAYYNEQFF.